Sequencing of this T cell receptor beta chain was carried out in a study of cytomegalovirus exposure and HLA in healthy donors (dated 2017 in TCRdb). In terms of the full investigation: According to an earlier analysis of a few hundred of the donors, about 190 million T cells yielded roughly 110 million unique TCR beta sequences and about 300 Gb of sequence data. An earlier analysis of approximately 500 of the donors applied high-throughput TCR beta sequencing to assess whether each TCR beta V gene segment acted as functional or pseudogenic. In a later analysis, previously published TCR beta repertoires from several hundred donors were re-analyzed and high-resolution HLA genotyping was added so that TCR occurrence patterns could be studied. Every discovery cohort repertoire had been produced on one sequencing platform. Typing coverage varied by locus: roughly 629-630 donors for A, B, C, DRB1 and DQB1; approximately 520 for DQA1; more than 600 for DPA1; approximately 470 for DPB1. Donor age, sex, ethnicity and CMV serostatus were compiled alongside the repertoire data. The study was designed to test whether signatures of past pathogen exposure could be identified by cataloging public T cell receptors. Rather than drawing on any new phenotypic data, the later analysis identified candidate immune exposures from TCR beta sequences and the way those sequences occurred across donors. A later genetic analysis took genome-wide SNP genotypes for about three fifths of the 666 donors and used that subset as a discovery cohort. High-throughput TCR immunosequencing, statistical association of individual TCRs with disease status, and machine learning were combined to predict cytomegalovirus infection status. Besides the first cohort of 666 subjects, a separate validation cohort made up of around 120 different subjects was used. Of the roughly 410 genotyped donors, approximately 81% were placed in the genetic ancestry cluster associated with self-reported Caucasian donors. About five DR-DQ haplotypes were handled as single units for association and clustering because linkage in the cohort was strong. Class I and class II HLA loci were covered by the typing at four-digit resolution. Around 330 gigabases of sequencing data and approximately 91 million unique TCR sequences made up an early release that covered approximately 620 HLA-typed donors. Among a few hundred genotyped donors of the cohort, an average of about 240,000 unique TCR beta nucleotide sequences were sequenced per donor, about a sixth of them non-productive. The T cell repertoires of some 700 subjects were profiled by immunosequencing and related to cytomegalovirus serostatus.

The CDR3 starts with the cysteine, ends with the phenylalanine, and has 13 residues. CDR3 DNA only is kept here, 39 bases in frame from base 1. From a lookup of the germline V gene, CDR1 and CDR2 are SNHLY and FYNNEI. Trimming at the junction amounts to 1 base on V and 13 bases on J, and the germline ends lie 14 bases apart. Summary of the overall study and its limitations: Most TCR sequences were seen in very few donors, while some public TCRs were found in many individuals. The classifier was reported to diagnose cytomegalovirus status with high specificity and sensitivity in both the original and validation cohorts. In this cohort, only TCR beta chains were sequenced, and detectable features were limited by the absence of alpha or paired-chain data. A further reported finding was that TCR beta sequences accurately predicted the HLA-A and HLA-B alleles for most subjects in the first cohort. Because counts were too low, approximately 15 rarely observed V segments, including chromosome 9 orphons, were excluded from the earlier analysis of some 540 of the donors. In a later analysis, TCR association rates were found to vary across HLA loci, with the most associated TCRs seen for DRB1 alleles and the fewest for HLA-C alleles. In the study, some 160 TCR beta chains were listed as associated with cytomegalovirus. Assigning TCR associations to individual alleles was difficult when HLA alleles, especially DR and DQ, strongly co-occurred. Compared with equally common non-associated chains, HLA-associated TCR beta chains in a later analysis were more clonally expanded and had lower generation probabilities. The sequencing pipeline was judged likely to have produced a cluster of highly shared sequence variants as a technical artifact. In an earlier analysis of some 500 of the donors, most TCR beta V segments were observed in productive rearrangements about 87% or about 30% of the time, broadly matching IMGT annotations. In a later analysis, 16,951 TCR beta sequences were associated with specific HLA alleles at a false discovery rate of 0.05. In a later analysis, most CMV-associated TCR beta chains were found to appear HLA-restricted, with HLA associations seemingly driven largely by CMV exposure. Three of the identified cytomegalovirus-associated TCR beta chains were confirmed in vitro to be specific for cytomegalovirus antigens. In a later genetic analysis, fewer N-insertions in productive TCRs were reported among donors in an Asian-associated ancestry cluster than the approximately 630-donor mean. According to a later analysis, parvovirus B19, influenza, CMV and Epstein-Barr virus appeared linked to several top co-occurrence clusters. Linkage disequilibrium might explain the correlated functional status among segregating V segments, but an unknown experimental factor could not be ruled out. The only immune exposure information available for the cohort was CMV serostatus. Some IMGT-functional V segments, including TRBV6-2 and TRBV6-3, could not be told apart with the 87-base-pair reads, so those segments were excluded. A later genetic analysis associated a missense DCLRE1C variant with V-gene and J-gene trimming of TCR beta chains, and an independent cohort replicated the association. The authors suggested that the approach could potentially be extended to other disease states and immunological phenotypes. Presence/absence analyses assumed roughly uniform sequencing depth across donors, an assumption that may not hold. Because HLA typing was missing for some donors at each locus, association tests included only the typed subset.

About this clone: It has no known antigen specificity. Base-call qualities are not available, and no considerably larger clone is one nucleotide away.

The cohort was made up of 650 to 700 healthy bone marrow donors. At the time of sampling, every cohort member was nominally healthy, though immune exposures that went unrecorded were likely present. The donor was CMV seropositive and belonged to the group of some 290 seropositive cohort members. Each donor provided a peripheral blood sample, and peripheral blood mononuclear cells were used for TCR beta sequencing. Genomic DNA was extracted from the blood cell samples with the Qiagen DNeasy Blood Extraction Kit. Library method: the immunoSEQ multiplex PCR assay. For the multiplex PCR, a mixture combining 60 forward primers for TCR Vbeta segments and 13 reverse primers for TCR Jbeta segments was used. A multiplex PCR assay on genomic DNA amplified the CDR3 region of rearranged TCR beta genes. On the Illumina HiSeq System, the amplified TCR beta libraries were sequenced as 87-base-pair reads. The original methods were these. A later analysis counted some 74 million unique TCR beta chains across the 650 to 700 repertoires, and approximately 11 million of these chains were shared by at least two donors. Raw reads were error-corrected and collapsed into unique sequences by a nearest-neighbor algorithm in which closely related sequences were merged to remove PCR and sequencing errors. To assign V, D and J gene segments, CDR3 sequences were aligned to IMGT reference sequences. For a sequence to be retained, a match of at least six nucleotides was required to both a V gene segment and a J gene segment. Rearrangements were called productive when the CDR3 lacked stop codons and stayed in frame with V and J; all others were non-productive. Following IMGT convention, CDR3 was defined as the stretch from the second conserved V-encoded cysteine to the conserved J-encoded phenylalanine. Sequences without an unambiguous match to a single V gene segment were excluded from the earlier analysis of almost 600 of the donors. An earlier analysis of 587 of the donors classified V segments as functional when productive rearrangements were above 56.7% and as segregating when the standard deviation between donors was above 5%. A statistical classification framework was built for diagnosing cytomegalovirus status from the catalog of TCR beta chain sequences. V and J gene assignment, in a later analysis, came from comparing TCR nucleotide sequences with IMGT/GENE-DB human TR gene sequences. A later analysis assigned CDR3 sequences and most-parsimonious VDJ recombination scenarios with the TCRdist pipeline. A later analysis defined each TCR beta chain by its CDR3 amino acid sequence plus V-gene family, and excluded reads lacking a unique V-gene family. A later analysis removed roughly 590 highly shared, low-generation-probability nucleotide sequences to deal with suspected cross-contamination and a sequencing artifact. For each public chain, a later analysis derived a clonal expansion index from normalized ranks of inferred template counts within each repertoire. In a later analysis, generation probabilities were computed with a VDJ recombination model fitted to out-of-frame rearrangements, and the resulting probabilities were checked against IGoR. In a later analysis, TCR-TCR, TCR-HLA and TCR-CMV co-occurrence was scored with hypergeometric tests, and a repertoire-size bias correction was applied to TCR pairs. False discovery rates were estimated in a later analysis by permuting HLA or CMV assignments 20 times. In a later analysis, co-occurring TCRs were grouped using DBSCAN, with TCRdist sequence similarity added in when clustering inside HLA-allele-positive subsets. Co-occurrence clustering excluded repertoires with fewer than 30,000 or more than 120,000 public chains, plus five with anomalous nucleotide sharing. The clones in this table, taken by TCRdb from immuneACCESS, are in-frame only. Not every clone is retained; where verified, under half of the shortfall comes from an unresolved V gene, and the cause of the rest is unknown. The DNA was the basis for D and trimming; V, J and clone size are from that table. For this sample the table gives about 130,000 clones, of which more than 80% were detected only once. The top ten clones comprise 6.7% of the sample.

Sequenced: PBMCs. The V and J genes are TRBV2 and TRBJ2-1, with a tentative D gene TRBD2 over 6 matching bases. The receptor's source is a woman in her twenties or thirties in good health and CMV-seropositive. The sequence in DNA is TGTGCCAGCAGTGAAGAGGGACTTACTAGACAGTTCTTC. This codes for CASSEEGLTRQFF.